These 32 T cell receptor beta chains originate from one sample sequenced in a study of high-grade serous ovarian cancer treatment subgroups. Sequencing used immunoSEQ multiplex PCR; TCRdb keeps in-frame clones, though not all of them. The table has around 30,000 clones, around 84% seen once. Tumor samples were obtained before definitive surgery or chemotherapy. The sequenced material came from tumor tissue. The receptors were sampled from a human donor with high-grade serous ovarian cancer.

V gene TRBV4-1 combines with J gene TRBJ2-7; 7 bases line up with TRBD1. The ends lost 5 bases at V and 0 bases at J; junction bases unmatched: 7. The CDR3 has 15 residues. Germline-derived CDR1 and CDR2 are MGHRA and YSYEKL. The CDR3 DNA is TGCGCCAGCAGCTCCCGGGACAGTTTCTCCTACGAGCAGTACTTC. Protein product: CASSSRDSFSYEQYF.

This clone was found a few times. CDR3: CSAGTGNNQPQHF. Written as DNA, the CDR3 is TGCAGCGCCGGGACAGGAAACAATCAGCCCCAGCATTTT. The chain uses TRBV29-1 and TRBJ1-5; TRBD1 agrees at 8 bases. Germline loops: CDR1 SQVTM, CDR2 ANQGSEA. Unmatched junction bases numbered 5, after V lost 7 bases and J lost 3 bases. CDR3 length equals 13 residues.

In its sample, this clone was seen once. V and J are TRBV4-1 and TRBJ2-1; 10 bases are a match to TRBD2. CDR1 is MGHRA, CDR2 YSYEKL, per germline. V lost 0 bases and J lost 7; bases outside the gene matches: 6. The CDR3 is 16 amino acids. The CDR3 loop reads CASSQEASGRGNEQFF. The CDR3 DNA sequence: TGCGCCAGCAGCCAAGAGGCTAGCGGGAGAGGAAATGAGCAGTTCTTC.

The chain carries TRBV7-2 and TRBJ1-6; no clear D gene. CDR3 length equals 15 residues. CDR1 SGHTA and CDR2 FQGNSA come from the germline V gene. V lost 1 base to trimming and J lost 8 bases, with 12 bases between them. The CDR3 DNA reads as TGTGCCAGCAGCTTAGTCTCGGACGGGGATTCACCCCTCCACTTT. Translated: CASSLVSDGDSPLHF.

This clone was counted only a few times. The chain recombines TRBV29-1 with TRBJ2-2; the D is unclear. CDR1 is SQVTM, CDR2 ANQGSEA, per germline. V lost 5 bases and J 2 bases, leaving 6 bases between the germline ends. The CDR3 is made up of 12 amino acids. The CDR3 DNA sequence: TGCAGCGTTTCCACTAACACCGGGGAGCTGTTTTTT. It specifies CSVSTNTGELFF.

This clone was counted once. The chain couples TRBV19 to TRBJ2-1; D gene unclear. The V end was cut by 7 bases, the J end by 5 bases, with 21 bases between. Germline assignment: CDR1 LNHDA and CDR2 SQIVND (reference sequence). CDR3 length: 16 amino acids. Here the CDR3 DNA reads TGTGCCAGTAAACCCCAAAGTAAGCCCCCTAACAATGAGCAGTTCTTC. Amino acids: CASKPQSKPPNNEQFF.

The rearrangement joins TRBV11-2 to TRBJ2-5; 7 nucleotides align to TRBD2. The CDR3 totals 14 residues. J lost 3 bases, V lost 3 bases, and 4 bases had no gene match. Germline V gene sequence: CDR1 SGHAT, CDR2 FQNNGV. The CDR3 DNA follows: TGTGCCAGCAGCTTTAGCGGGTCCAAAGAGACCCAGTACTTC. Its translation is CASSFSGSKETQYF. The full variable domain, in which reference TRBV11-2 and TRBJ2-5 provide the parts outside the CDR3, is EAGVAQSPRYKIIEKRQSVAFWCNPISGHATLYWYQQILGQGPKLLIQFQNNGVVDDSQLPKDRFSAERLKGVDSTLKIQPAKLEDSAVYLCASSFSGSKETQYFGPGTRLLVL.

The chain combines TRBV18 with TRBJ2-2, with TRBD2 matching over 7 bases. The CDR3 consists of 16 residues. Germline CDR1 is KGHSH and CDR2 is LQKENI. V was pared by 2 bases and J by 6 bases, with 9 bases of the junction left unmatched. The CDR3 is CASSPSGGSTAGELFF. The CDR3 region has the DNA TGTGCCAGCTCACCATCGGGAGGCTCGACCGCCGGGGAGCTGTTTTTT. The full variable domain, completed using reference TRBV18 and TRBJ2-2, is NAGVMQNPRHLVRRRGQEARLRCSPMKGHSHVYWYRQLPEEGLKFMVYLQKENIIDESGMPKERFSAEFPKEGPSILRIQQVVRGDSAAYFCASSPSGGSTAGELFFGEGSRLTVL.

The CDR3 loop reads CASTLTSGSGNEQFF. The CDR3 nucleotides are TGTGCCAGCACACTGACTAGCGGGAGTGGTAATGAGCAGTTCTTC. The chain employs TRBV2 and TRBJ2-1; TRBD2 matches 12 bases. V gave up 7 bases and J gave up 7 bases; unmatched junction bases: 8. The CDR3 is 15 residues long. Germline CDR1 and CDR2: SNHLY and FYNNEI. The complete variable domain, with remaining parts taken from reference TRBV2 and TRBJ2-1, reads EPEVTQTPSHQVTQMGQEVILRCVPISNHLYFYWYRQILGQKVEFLVSFYNNEISEKSEIFDDQFSVERPDGSNFTLKIRSTKLEDSAMYFCASTLTSGSGNEQFFGPGTRLTVL.

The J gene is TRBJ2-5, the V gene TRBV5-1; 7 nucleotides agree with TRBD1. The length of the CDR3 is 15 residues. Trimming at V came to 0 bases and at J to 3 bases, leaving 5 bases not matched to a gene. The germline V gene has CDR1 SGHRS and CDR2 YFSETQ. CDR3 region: CASSLAPTGKETQYF. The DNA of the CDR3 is TGCGCCAGCAGCTTGGCCCCGACAGGGAAAGAGACCCAGTACTTC.

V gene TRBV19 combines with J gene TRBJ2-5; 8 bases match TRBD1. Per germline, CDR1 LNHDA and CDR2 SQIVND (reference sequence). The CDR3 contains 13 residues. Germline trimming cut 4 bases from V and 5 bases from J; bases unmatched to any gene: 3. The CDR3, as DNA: TGTGCCAGTAGTACCCGACAGGGGGAGACCCAGTACTTC. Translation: CASSTRQGETQYF.

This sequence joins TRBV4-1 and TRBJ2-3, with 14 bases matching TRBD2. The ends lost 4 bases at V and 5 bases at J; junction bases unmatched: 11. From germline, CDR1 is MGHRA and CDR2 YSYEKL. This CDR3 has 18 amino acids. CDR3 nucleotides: TGCGCCAGCAGCCTCCGGCCTTTGACTAGCGGGAGGGAAGATACGCAGTATTTT. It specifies CASSLRPLTSGREDTQYF.

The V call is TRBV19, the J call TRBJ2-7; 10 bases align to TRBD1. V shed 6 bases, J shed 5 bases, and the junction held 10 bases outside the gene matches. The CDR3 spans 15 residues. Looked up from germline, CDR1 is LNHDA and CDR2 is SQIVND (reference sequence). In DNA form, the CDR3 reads TGTGCCAGTAGCCCCTCCGGGACAGGGGACGACGAGCAGTACTTC. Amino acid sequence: CASSPSGTGDDEQYF.

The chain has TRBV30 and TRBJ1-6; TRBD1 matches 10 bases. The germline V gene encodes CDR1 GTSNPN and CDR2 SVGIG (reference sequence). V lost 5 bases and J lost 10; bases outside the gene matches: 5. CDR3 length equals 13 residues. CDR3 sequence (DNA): TGTGCCTGGCATGACAGGGGGCTATCACCCCTCCACTTT. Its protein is CAWHDRGLSPLHF.

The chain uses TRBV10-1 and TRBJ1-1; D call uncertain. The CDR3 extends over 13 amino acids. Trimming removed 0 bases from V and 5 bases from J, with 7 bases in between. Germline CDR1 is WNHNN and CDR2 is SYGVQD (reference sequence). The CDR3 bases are TGCGCCAGCAGTGAGTCCTCGAGGACTGAAGCTTTCTTT. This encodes CASSESSRTEAFF.

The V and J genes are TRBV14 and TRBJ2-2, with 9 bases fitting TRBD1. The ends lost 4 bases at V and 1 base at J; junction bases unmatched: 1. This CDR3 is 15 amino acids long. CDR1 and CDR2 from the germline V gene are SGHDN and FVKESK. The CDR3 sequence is CASSLGQGNTGELFF. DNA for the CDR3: TGTGCCAGCAGCCTGGGACAGGGGAACACCGGGGAGCTGTTTTTT.

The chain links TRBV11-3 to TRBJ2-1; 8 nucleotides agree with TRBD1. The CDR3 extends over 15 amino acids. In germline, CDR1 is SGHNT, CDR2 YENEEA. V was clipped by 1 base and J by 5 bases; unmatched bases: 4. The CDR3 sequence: CASSLGTGSNNEQFF. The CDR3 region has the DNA TGTGCCAGCAGCTTAGGGACAGGGTCTAACAATGAGCAGTTCTTC.

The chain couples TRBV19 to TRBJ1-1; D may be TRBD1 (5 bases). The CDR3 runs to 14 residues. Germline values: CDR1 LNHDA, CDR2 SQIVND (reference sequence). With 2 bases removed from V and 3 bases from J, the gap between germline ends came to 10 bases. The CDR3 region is CASSIRGMDTEAFF. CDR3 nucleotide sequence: TGTGCCAGTAGTATAAGGGGCATGGACACTGAAGCTTTCTTT.

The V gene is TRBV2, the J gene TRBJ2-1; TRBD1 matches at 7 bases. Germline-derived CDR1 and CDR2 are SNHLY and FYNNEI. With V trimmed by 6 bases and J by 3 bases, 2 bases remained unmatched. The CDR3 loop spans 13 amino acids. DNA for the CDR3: TGTGCCAGCAGGGGGGACAGCTACAATGAGCAGTTCTTC. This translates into CASRGDSYNEQFF. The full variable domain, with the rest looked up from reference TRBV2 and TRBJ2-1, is EPEVTQTPSHQVTQMGQEVILRCVPISNHLYFYWYRQILGQKVEFLVSFYNNEISEKSEIFDDQFSVERPDGSNFTLKIRSTKLEDSAMYFCASRGDSYNEQFFGPGTRLTVL.

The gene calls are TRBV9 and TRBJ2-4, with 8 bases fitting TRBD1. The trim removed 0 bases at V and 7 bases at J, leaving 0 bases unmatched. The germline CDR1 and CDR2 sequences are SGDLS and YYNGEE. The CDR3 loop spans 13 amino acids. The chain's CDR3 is CASSVGDRNIQYF. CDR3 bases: TGTGCCAGCAGCGTAGGGGACAGGAACATTCAGTACTTC.

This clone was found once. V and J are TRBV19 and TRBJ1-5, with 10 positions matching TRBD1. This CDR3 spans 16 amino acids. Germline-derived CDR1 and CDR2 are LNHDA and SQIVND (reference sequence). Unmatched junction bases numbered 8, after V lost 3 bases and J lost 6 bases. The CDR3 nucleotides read TGTGCCAGTAGTATCGCGACAGGGGGCATGGGTCAGCCCCAGCATTTT. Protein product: CASSIATGGMGQPQHF.

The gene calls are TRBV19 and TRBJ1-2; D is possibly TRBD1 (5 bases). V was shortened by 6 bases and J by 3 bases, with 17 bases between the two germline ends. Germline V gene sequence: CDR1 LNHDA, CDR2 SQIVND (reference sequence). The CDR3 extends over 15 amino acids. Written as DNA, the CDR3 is TGTGCCAGTAGAGGGGCGCTCGGGGCGGACTATGGCTACACCTTC. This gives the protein CASRGALGADYGYTF.

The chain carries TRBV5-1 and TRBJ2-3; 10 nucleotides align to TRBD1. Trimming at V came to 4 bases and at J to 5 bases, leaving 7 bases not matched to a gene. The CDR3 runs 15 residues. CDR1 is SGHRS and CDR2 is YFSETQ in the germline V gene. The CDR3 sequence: CASSARQGAGDTQYF. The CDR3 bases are TGCGCCAGCAGCGCGAGACAGGGGGCAGGAGATACGCAGTATTTT. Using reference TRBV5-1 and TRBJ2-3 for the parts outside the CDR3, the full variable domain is KAGVTQTPRYLIKTRGQQVTLSCSPISGHRSVSWYQQTPGQGLQFLFEYFSETQRNKGNFPGRFSGRQFSNSRSEMNVSTLELGDSALYLCASSARQGAGDTQYFGPGTRLTVL.

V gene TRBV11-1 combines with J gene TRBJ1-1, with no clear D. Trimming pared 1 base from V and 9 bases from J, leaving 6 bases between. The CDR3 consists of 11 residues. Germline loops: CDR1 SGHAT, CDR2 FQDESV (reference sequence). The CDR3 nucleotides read TGTGCCAGCAGCTTAGACCAGAAAGCTTTCTTT. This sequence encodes CASSLDQKAFF.

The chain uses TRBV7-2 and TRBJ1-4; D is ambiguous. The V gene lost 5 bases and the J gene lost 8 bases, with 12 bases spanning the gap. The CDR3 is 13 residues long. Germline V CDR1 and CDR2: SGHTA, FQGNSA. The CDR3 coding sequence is TGTGCCAGCAGCCCGAGGGTCGGGGAAAAACTGTTTTTT. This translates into CASSPRVGEKLFF.

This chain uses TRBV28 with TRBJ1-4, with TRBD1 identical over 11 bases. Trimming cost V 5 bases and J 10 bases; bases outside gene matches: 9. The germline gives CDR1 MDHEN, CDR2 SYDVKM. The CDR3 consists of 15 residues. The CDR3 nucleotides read TGTGCCAGCAGTGTCTCGGGACAGGGGGGGGGAAAACTGTTTTTT. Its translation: CASSVSGQGGGKLFF.

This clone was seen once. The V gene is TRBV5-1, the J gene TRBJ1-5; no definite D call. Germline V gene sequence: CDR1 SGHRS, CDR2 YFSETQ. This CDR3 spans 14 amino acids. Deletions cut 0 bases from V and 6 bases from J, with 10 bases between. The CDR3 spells CASSLEGETQPQHF. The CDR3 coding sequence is TGCGCCAGCAGCTTGGAGGGTGAGACTCAGCCCCAGCATTTT.

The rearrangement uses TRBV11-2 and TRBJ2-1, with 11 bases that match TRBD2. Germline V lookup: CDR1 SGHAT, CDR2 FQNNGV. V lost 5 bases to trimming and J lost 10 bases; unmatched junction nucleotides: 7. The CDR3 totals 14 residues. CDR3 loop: CASSLSGRDQEQFF. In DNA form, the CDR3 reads TGTGCCAGCAGCCTTAGCGGGAGGGATCAGGAGCAGTTCTTC.

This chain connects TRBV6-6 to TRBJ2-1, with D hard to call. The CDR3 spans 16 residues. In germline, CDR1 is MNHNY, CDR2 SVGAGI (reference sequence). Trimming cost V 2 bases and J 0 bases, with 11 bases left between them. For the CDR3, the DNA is TGTGCCAGCAGTTACGTCGTGGTGAGCTCCTACAATGAGCAGTTCTTC. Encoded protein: CASSYVVVSSYNEQFF.

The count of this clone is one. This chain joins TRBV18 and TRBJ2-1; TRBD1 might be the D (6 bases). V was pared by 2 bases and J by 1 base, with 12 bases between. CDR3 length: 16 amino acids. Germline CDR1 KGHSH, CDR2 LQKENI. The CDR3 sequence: CASSPLGQGSYNEQFF. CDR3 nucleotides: TGTGCCAGCTCACCATTAGGCCAGGGGTCCTACAATGAGCAGTTCTTC.

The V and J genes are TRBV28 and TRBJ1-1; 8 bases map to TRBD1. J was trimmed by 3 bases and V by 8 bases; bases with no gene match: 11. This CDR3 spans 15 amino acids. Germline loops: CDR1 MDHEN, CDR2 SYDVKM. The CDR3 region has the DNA TGTGCCAGCCAGGGGGCGTCGTTGGCGGACACTGAAGCTTTCTTT. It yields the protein CASQGASLADTEAFF.

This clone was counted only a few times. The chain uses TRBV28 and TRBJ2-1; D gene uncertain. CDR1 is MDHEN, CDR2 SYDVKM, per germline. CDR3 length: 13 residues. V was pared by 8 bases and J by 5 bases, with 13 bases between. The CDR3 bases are TGTGCCAGCTACGAGGAGTTCCACAATGAGCAGTTCTTC. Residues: CASYEEFHNEQFF.